One and the same sample provided the 19 T cell receptor beta chains below, sequenced in a study of shared clonotypes between healthy human individuals. The data were produced by immunoSEQ multiplex PCR, yet TCRdb's version contains in-frame clones alone and is incomplete. The sample lists around 2.1 million clones, almost 96% occurring once. Sequencing used naive CD4+ T cells sorted from blood. Subset noted: CD45RA+ positively selected. These receptor sequences come from a man between 18 and 29 years old in good health.

The V gene is TRBV29-1, the J gene TRBJ2-7, with 7 bases lining up with TRBD1. The germline gives CDR1 SQVTM, CDR2 ANQGSEA. CDR3 length: 11 amino acids. V gave up 6 bases and J gave up 6 bases; unmatched junction bases: 5. The CDR3 sequence: CSVGQSSEQYF. The CDR3 DNA reads as TGCAGCGTGGGACAGTCTTCCGAGCAGTACTTC.

The chain combines TRBV7-2 with TRBJ2-5; 11 bases are shared with TRBD2. Germline values: CDR1 SGHTA, CDR2 FQGNSA. Germline trimming cut 2 bases from V and 3 bases from J; bases unmatched to any gene: 8. This CDR3 spans 17 amino acids. This CDR3 is CASSLQSGTSGEETQYF. The CDR3 DNA reads TGTGCCAGCAGCTTACAGTCTGGGACTAGCGGAGAAGAGACCCAGTACTTC.

This clone was recorded once. This sequence joins TRBV28 and TRBJ2-3, with 7 positions matching TRBD2. Germline CDR1 reads MDHEN; CDR2 reads SYDVKM. V dropped 8 bases and J dropped 4; count of bases not matched to a gene: 6. The CDR3 runs to 13 residues. The chain's CDR3 is CASRWSGADTQYF. The CDR3, as DNA: TGTGCCAGCCGCTGGAGCGGGGCAGATACGCAGTATTTT. Looking up the rest from reference TRBV28 and TRBJ2-3 gives the full variable domain: DVKVTQSSRYLVKRTGEKVFLECVQDMDHENMFWYRQDPGLGLRLIYFSYDVKMKEKGDIPEGYSVSREKKERFSLILESASTNQTSMYLCASRWSGADTQYFGPGTRLTVL.

This clone was picked up one time. This chain uses TRBV5-1 with TRBJ2-7; 9 nucleotides align to TRBD1. Germline V gene sequence: CDR1 SGHRS, CDR2 YFSETQ. The CDR3 covers 16 residues. The J segment lost 2 bases and the V segment lost 0 bases, leaving 6 bases of the junction unmatched. In DNA, the CDR3 is TGCGCCAGCAGCTTGGGGGGGACAGGGTTCACCTACGAGCAGTACTTC. Encoded protein: CASSLGGTGFTYEQYF.

CDR3 sequence reads: CASSFGQALQETQYF. CDR3 coding DNA: TGTGCCAGCAGTTTCGGACAGGCCCTCCAAGAGACCCAGTACTTC. The V gene is TRBV6-6, the J gene TRBJ2-5; 7 bases are a match to TRBD1. The CDR3 consists of 15 residues. Trimming cost V 4 bases and J 1 base; bases outside gene matches: 6. Germline V lookup: CDR1 MNHNY, CDR2 SVGAGI (reference sequence).

The J gene is TRBJ2-1, the V gene TRBV5-1, with D perhaps matching TRBD1 or TRBD2 (5 bases each). With 0 bases removed from V and 5 bases from J, the gap between germline ends came to 18 bases. The CDR3 is 17 residues long. CDR1 SGHRS and CDR2 YFSETQ come from the germline V gene. DNA of the CDR3: TGCGCCAGCAGCTTGGAGGATGGGGGTTTACTAAACAATGAGCAGTTCTTC. It encodes CASSLEDGGLLNNEQFF.

V and J are TRBV4-1 and TRBJ1-1, with D possibly TRBD1 on 5 matching bases. V was shortened by 1 base and J by 1 base, with 16 bases between the two germline ends. This CDR3 comprises 17 residues. CDR1 and CDR2 from the germline V gene are MGHRA and YSYEKL. The CDR3 DNA follows: TGCGCCAGCAGCCAAGCGACGCCGGGACGGGCGAACACTGAAGCTTTCTTT. Translating gives CASSQATPGRANTEAFF.

Notes on this clone: Other DNA sequences in this specimen translate into the identical CDR3. The chain is built from TRBV5-1 and TRBJ2-5; TRBD2 is a possible D gene (5 bases). Trimming pared 3 bases from V and 2 bases from J, leaving 11 bases between. Germline CDR1 and CDR2: SGHRS and YFSETQ. CDR3 size: 14 residues. DNA for the CDR3: TGCGCCAGCAGCTCGGCGGGTGGTCAAGAGACCCAGTACTTC. It specifies CASSSAGGQETQYF. Full variable domain (remainder filled in from reference TRBV5-1 and TRBJ2-5): KAGVTQTPRYLIKTRGQQVTLSCSPISGHRSVSWYQQTPGQGLQFLFEYFSETQRNKGNFPGRFSGRQFSNSRSEMNVSTLELGDSALYLCASSSAGGQETQYFGPGTRLLVL.

This clone was detected once. The chain combines TRBV10-3 with TRBJ2-2; 8 nucleotides line up with TRBD1. Germline assignment: CDR1 ENHRY and CDR2 SYGVKD. The CDR3 sequence is 16 residues long. The ends lost 3 bases at V and 6 bases at J; junction bases unmatched: 9. The chain's CDR3 is CAISDGTGGRSGELFF. CDR3 in DNA: TGTGCCATCAGTGACGGGACAGGAGGTCGGTCCGGGGAGCTGTTTTTT.

This sequence joins TRBV5-1 and TRBJ2-4; D is perhaps TRBD2 (6 bases). This CDR3 is built from 17 residues. V gave up 3 bases and J gave up 0 bases, with 16 bases separating them. CDR1 is SGHRS, CDR2 YFSETQ, per germline. The CDR3 DNA sequence: TGCGCCAGCAGCTCCGGGACTCTGCAGGCAGCCAAAAACATTCAGTACTTC. Amino acid sequence: CASSSGTLQAAKNIQYF.

The chain employs TRBV28 and TRBJ1-6, with D possibly TRBD1 on 5 matching bases. CDR3 size: 15 residues. V lost 2 bases, J lost 9 bases, and 14 bases lay in between. From germline, CDR1 is MDHEN and CDR2 SYDVKM. Written as DNA, the CDR3 is TGTGCCAGCAGTTTACCGGGGCCAGGAGGTTCACCCCTCCACTTT. Translated, it gives CASSLPGPGGSPLHF.

The rearrangement links TRBV11-2 to TRBJ2-5; possibly TRBD2 for D (6 bases). Trimming shortened V by 1 base and J by 0 bases, and 6 bases separated the two germline ends. This CDR3 has 14 residues. CDR1 SGHAT and CDR2 FQNNGV come from the germline V gene. CDR3 bases: TGTGCCAGCAGCTTAGGGGACTACCAAGAGACCCAGTACTTC. The encoded protein is CASSLGDYQETQYF.

The genes are TRBV10-3 and TRBJ1-2; TRBD1 matches at 10 bases. The CDR3 is made up of 15 amino acids. CDR1 ENHRY and CDR2 SYGVKD come from the germline V gene. V trimming: 3 bases; J trimming: 6 bases; junction bases outside the gene matches: 7. CDR3 in amino acids: CAISDDRGRADGYTF. CDR3 coding DNA: TGTGCCATCAGTGACGACAGGGGGCGAGCGGATGGCTACACCTTC.

This chain connects TRBV2 to TRBJ2-1, with D perhaps given as TRBD1 or TRBD2 (5 bases each). Trimming took 8 bases from V and 7 from J, leaving 21 bases between them. This CDR3 contains 15 residues. The germline gives CDR1 SNHLY, CDR2 FYNNEI. This CDR3 is CASGRRVGTGNEQFF. Written as DNA, the CDR3 is TGTGCCAGCGGCCGAAGGGTGGGGACCGGGAATGAGCAGTTCTTC.

This chain joins TRBV11-2 and TRBJ2-3; D remains ambiguous. Trimming took off 2 bases at V and 5 bases at J, with 5 bases between the two ends. The length of the CDR3 is 12 residues. CDR1 is SGHAT, CDR2 FQNNGV, per germline. The DNA of the CDR3 is TGTGCCAGCAGCTTATGGGAAGATACGCAGTATTTT. Translation: CASSLWEDTQYF.

Note on this clone: The sample has other DNA sequences that encode this CDR3 too. The V and J genes are TRBV28 and TRBJ1-2; D not certain. This CDR3 comprises 12 residues. Germline-derived CDR1 and CDR2 are MDHEN and SYDVKM. V was trimmed by 7 bases and J by 2 bases, leaving 8 bases between them. For the CDR3, the DNA is TGTGCCAGCACGCCCGGGAACTATGGCTACACCTTC. This encodes CASTPGNYGYTF.

The V and J genes are TRBV4-3 and TRBJ2-5; no clear D gene. CDR3 length: 16 residues. The ends were cut back, 1 base at V and 2 bases at J, with 14 bases in the middle. Germline CDR1 LGHNA, CDR2 YSLEER. The CDR3 nucleotides read TGCGCCAGCAGCCAAGGATTCGGGCCAGGTCAAGAGACCCAGTACTTC. As protein: CASSQGFGPGQETQYF.

V gene TRBV6-1 combines with J gene TRBJ1-1; D call uncertain. The CDR3 is made up of 13 amino acids. V lost 4 bases, J lost 5 bases, and 11 bases lay in between. Germline V lookup: CDR1 MNHNS, CDR2 SASEGT. DNA of the CDR3: TGTGCCAGCAGTGGCGGGGTGAGGACTGAAGCTTTCTTT. This codes for CASSGGVRTEAFF.

This chain joins TRBV7-2 and TRBJ1-2; D gene uncertain. This CDR3 spans 15 amino acids. The germline CDR1 and CDR2 sequences are SGHTA and FQGNSA. V was shortened by 5 bases and J by 0 bases, with 13 bases between the two germline ends. The CDR3 here is CASSPAQISNYGYTF. The CDR3 bases are TGTGCCAGCAGCCCAGCACAGATCTCTAACTATGGCTACACCTTC.